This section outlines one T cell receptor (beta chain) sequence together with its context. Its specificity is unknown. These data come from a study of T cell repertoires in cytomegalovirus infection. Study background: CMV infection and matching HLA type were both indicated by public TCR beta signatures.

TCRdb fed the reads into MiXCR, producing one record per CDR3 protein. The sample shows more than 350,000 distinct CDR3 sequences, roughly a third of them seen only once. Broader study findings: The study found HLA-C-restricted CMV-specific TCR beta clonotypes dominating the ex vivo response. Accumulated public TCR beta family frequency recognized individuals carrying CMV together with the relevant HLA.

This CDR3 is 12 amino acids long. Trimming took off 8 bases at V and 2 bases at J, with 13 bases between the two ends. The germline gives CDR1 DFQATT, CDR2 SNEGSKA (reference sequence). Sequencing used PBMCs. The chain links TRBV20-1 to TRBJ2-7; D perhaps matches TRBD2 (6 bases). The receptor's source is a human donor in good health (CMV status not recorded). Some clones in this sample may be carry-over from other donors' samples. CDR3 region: CSLLSGPYEQYF. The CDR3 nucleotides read TGCAGTCTCCTTAGCGGACCCTACGAGCAGTACTTC.